A selection of T cell receptor beta chains follows, all from one sample in a study of shared clonotypes between healthy human individuals. Using immunoSEQ multiplex PCR, the repertoire was profiled, and TCRdb retains in-frame clones only, with some absent. The profile covers approximately 2,000,000 clones, with around 90% appearing a single time and approximately 0.41% taken by the ten largest. Specimen: naive CD4+ T cells from PBMCs. The receptors come from a man in his late teens or twenties in good health. Some clones in this sample may be carry-over from other donors' samples. Both conserved end residues are part of each CDR3. Each record gives: J gene, D gene, V gene, clone size, CDR3 protein, CDR3 DNA. D genes are given only for firm matches. Clone sizes are given selectively: once, few, many, or a class where the clone is expanded.

>TRBJ2-7|.|TRBV19|.
CASSQRDLDYEQYF
TGTGCCAGTAGTCAAAGGGACCTAGACTACGAGCAGTACTTC
>TRBJ2-5|.|TRBV6-6|.
CASSLRGTETQYF
TGTGCCAGCAGTTTACGAGGGACTGAGACCCAGTACTTC
>TRBJ2-5|.|TRBV5-4|.
CASSPGRGAQETQYF
TGTGCCAGCAGCCCGGGACGGGGAGCTCAAGAGACCCAGTACTTC
>TRBJ2-3|.|TRBV6-1|once
CASSEGGLEDTQYF
TGTGCCAGCAGTGAAGGAGGCTTAGAAGATACGCAGTATTTT
>TRBJ2-3|.|TRBV7-9|.
CASSPGSTDTQYF
TGTGCCAGCAGCCCGGGAAGCACAGATACGCAGTATTTT
>TRBJ1-4|TRBD1|TRBV25-1|.
CASSKQGFEKLFF
TGTGCCAGCAGTAAACAGGGGTTTGAAAAACTGTTTTTT
>TRBJ1-1|.|TRBV21-1|once
CASSNEMNTEAFF
TGTGCCAGCAGCAACGAGATGAACACTGAAGCTTTCTTT
>TRBJ1-4|.|TRBV19|few
CASSTGRGAEKLFF
TGTGCCAGTAGTACAGGGAGAGGGGCTGAAAAACTGTTTTTT
>TRBJ1-2|TRBD1|TRBV7-8|.
CASSVRDRGAPDYGYTF
TGTGCCAGCAGCGTCCGGGACAGGGGAGCCCCCGACTATGGCTACACCTTC
>TRBJ2-7|TRBD1|TRBV7-9|.
CASSLARQGAPYEQYF
TGTGCCAGCAGCTTAGCACGGCAGGGGGCTCCCTACGAGCAGTACTTC
>TRBJ2-6|TRBD1|TRBV6-1|.
CASRTGLLGANVLTF
TGTGCCAGCAGGACAGGGCTCCTTGGGGCCAACGTCCTGACTTTC
>TRBJ2-5|.|TRBV4-1|.
CASSQIYGTTETQYF
TGCGCCAGCAGCCAAATCTACGGGACGACGGAGACCCAGTACTTC
>TRBJ2-7|.|TRBV21-1|.
CASSQDYEQYF
TGTGCCAGCAGCCAGGACTACGAGCAGTACTTC
>TRBJ1-1|.|TRBV19|.
CASSMWVNTEAFF
TGTGCCAGTAGTATGTGGGTGAACACTGAAGCTTTCTTT
>TRBJ1-1|.|TRBV27|few
CASSLLGREAFF
TGTGCCAGCAGTTTATTGGGCCGTGAAGCTTTCTTT
>TRBJ1-5|.|TRBV6-6|.
CASSYGGGGNQPQHF
TGTGCCAGCAGTTACGGAGGGGGGGGCAATCAGCCCCAGCATTTT
>TRBJ2-7|.|TRBV2|.
CASRDRTYEQYF
TGTGCCAGCAGAGACAGAACCTACGAGCAGTACTTC
>TRBJ1-5|.|TRBV2|.
CASTERYSNQPQHF
TGTGCCAGCACCGAACGGTATAGCAATCAGCCCCAGCATTTT
>TRBJ2-3|.|TRBV29-1|.
CSVEDRRTGPDTQYF
TGCAGCGTTGAAGATAGGCGGACCGGCCCAGATACGCAGTATTTT
>TRBJ2-2|TRBD2|TRBV4-2|.
CASSQAGDYNTGELFF
TGTGCCAGCAGCCAAGCGGGGGACTACAACACCGGGGAGCTGTTTTTT
>TRBJ2-1|TRBD2|TRBV7-3|.
CASSLSGVAGESDEQFF
TGTGCCAGCAGCTTAAGCGGAGTGGCGGGAGAGTCGGATGAGCAGTTCTTC
>TRBJ2-7|.|TRBV29-1|.
CSVEDPGTYEQYF
TGCAGCGTTGAAGATCCGGGGACCTACGAGCAGTACTTC
>TRBJ2-7|.|TRBV6-5|.
CASSYATPNYEQYF
TGTGCCAGCAGTTACGCGACTCCTAACTACGAGCAGTACTTC
>TRBJ2-7|.|TRBV14|.
CASSPQGKGPYEQYF
TGTGCCAGCAGCCCGCAGGGCAAGGGCCCCTACGAGCAGTACTTC
>TRBJ1-4|.|TRBV5-4|.
CASSSPGLGNEKLFF
TGTGCCAGCAGCTCCCCCGGTTTAGGGAATGAAAAACTGTTTTTT
>TRBJ1-1|TRBD1|TRBV28|.
CASSLFPGQGSNTEAFF
TGTGCCAGCAGTTTATTCCCGGGACAGGGGTCGAACACTGAAGCTTTCTTT
>TRBJ1-1|TRBD1|TRBV2|few
CASEGQGNTEAFF
TGTGCCAGCGAGGGACAGGGGAACACTGAAGCTTTCTTT
>TRBJ1-6|TRBD1|TRBV6-1|.
CASSDPGGYSPLHF
TGTGCCAGCAGTGATCCAGGGGGTTATTCACCCCTCCACTTT
>TRBJ2-5|.|TRBV10-3|.
CAISPSAIETQYF
TGTGCCATCAGCCCCAGCGCGATAGAGACCCAGTACTTC
>TRBJ1-2|.|TRBV4-2|.
CASSQQGYYGYTF
TGTGCCAGCAGCCAACAGGGATACTATGGCTACACCTTC
>TRBJ2-7|.|TRBV9|.
CASSVADRSYEQYF
TGTGCCAGCAGCGTAGCCGACAGGTCCTACGAGCAGTACTTC
>TRBJ1-1|.|TRBV27|.
CASRIGRADTEAFF
TGTGCCAGCAGAATCGGACGGGCGGACACTGAAGCTTTCTTT
>TRBJ2-7|.|TRBV7-9|.
CASSLSGSKDYEQYF
TGTGCCAGCAGCTTAAGTGGGAGTAAGGACTACGAGCAGTACTTC
>TRBJ2-1|.|TRBV28|once
CAARGRNEQFF
TGTGCCGCCAGAGGGAGGAATGAGCAGTTCTTC
>TRBJ2-3|TRBD1|TRBV9|once
CASSVGVGQGSDTQYF
TGTGCCAGCAGCGTAGGGGTGGGACAGGGCTCAGATACGCAGTATTTT
>TRBJ2-2|TRBD2|TRBV9|.
CASSPRTSGSSNTGELFF
TGTGCCAGCAGCCCCCGGACTAGCGGGAGCTCTAACACCGGGGAGCTGTTTTTT
>TRBJ1-2|.|TRBV7-2|.
CASSLVLRGLYGYTF
TGTGCCAGCAGCTTGGTGCTCAGGGGCCTTTATGGCTACACCTTC
>TRBJ2-3|TRBD2|TRBV14|.
CASSRDYRGADTQYF
TGTGCCAGCAGCCGGGACTACCGGGGGGCAGATACGCAGTATTTT
>TRBJ2-1|.|TRBV9|.
CASSAEGTLGIYNEQFF
TGTGCCAGCAGCGCGGAAGGGACCTTGGGGATCTACAATGAGCAGTTCTTC
>TRBJ1-3|.|TRBV9|.
CASSVDMVGNGNTIYF
TGTGCCAGCAGCGTAGACATGGTGGGGAATGGAAACACCATATATTTT
>TRBJ1-2|TRBD1|TRBV27|few
CASSFHGTENYGYTF
TGTGCCAGCAGTTTCCACGGGACAGAGAACTATGGCTACACCTTC
>TRBJ1-2|TRBD1|TRBV6-5|.
CASRQGFYGYTF
TGTGCCAGCAGACAGGGGTTCTATGGCTACACCTTC
>TRBJ1-1|.|TRBV6-1|.
CASSDRGSMNTEAFF
TGTGCCAGCAGTGATAGGGGATCGATGAACACTGAAGCTTTCTTT
>TRBJ2-2|TRBD1|TRBV5-1|.
CASSSRQGTTGELFF
TGCGCCAGCAGTTCGAGACAGGGGACCACCGGGGAGCTGTTTTTT
>TRBJ2-1|TRBD1|TRBV28|.
CASSSVTGNGRIYNEQFF
TGTGCCAGCAGTTCCGTGACAGGGAATGGGCGTATCTACAATGAGCAGTTCTTC
>TRBJ1-1|.|TRBV18|.
CASSSTTLGENTEAFF
TGTGCCAGCTCATCAACCACGTTAGGGGAGAACACTGAAGCTTTCTTT
>TRBJ1-2|.|TRBV5-1|.
CASSLAGYSAYGYTF
TGCGCCAGCAGCTTGGCCGGGTATTCTGCCTATGGCTACACCTTC
>TRBJ2-6|.|TRBV5-1|.
CASSPTASGANVLTF
TGCGCCAGCAGTCCGACAGCCTCTGGGGCCAACGTCCTGACTTTC
>TRBJ2-7|TRBD2|TRBV28|.
CASSLIDAGAVYEQYF
TGTGCCAGCAGTTTAATAGATGCGGGAGCTGTCTACGAGCAGTACTTC
>TRBJ2-7|.|TRBV6-5|.
CASSPAGYEQYF
TGTGCCAGCAGTCCCGCCGGCTACGAGCAGTACTTC